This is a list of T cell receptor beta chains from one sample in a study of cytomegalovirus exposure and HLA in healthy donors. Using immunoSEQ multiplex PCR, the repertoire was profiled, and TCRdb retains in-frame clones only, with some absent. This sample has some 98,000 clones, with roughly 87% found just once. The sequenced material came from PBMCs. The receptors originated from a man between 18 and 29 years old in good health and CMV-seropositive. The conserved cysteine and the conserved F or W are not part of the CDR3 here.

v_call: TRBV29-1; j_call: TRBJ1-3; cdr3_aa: SVGTTSGNTIY
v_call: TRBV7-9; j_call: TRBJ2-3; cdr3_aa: ASGLGGATDTQY
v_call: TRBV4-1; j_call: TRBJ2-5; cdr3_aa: ASSSHTQQQGKRETQY
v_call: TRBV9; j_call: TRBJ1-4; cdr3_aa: ASSVGGSSATNEKLF
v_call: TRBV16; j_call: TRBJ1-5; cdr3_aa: ASSQSGQINQPQH
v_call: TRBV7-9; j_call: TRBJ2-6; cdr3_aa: ASRDIAGTGANVLT
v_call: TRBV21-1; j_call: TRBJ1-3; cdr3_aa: ASSSGTGERSGNTIY
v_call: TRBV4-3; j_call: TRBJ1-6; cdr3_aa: ASSQDRNRDSMWSPLH
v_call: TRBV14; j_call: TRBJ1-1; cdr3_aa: ASSQGQGTEAF
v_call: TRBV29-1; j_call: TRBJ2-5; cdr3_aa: SIQETQY
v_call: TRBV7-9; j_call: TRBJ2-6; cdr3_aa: ASSLGGTGANVLT
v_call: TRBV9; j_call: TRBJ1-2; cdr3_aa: ASSANRDKSLGYT
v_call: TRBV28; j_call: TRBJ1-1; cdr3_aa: ASSRADRVNEAF
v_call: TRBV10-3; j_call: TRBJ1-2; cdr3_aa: AIRRTGGDYGYT
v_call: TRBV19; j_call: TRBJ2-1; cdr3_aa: ASSMTSGRFDEQF
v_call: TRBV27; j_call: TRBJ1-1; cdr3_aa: ASSPTRQGVTEAF
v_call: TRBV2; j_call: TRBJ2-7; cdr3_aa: ASNQGPPPH
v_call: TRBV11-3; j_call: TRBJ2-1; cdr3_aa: ASSLDQGGTSSYNEQF
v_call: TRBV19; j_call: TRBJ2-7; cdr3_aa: ASSPLLATPTYEQY
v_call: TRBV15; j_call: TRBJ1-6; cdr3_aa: ATSRDVGGNSPLH
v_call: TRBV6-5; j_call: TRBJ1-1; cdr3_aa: ASNPGQDTEAF
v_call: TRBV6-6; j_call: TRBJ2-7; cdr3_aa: ASSYSAASGYEQY
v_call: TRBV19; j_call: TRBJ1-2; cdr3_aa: ATCGWQGADYGYT
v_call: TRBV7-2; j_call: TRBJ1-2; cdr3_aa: ASSPTTGAGYGYT
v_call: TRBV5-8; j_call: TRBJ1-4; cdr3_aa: ASSLHGTGFEKLF
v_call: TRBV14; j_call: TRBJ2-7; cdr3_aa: ASSQRLAGVNEQY
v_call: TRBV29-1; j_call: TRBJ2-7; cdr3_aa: SVAEQGGSYEQY
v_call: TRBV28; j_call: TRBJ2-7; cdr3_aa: ASSPQDRAFSEQY
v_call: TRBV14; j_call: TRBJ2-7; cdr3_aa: ASSHGTLEQY
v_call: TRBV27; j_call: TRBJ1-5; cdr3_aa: ASSLQGLNTPQH
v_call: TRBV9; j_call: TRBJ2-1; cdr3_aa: ASTRNEGSGGYNEQF
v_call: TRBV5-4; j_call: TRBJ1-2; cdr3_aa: ASSFGQGAEGYT
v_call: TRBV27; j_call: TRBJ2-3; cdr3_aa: ASSLGIGGRATDTQY
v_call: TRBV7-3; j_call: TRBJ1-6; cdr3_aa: ASSLNGGGRSPLH
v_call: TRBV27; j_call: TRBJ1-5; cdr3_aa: ASSLGPGNQPQH
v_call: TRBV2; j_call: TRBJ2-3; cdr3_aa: ASSARQGTLDTQY
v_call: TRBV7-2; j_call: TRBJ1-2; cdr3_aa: ASSFGADSNYGYT
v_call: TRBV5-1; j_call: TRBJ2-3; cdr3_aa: ASSLTGVADTQY
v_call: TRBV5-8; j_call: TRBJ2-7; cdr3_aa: ASSTRDRDYEQY
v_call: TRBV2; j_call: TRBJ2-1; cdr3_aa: ASTSYNEQF
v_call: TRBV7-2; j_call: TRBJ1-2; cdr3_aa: ASSFSPYLYGGLSYGYT
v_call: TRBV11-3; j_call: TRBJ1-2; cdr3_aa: ASSLDRDRGFYGYT
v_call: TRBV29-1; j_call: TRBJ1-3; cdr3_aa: SAGQSRNTIY
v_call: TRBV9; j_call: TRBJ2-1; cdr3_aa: ASGGSGRGFYNEQF
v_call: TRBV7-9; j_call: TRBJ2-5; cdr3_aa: ASSFNLAGGQETQY
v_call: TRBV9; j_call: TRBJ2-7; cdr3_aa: ASSVDGGVVREQY
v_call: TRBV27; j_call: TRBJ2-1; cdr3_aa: ASSMGLAGSYNEQF
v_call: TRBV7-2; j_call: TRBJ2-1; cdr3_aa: ASSRDRGIPYNEQF
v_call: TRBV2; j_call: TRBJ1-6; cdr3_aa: ASITPGLSNSPLH
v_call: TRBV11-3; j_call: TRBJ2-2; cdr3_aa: ASSLAGQGSGGELF